The 18 T cell receptor beta chains given below trace back to one sample, sequenced in a study of metastatic and nonmetastatic thyroid tumors (TCRdb year 2020). Before undergoing thyroid surgery, none of the patients had been given any kind of treatment. The receptor library was made with PCR. The reads were generated on an Illumina HiSeq 4000. The public reads were run again by TCRdb, first through fastp at Q25 and then through MiXCR, and only productive beta chains were kept. The sample profile shows 23,000 or so clones; more than 25% of them were found once. 15% to 20% of the sample is taken by the ten largest. Sequencing input: blood. The receptors come from a female donor with papillary thyroid cancer or a benign thyroid nodule (not recorded which). Some clones in this sample may be carry-over from other donors' samples.

V gene TRBV28 combines with J gene TRBJ2-7; D remains unclear. The ends were cut back, 3 bases at V and 0 bases at J, with 18 bases in the middle. There are 17 residues in the CDR3. Germline V CDR1 and CDR2: MDHEN, SYDVKM. CDR3 DNA sequence: TGTGCCAGCAGTTTCGGTCGCGACACTTTAAGCTCCTACGAGCAGTACTTC. Protein product: CASSFGRDTLSSYEQYF.

This clone came up many times. This rearrangement joins TRBV3-1 to TRBJ2-2; TRBD1 aligns across 12 bases. Unmatched junction bases numbered 7, after V lost 4 bases and J lost 7 bases. The CDR3 extends over 16 amino acids. Germline V gives CDR1 LGHDT, CDR2 YNNKEL (reference sequence). The CDR3 DNA reads as TGTGCCAGCAGCCGTGGGACAGGGGGCACGGGCGGGGAGCTGTTTTTT. Translated: CASSRGTGGTGGELFF. The full variable domain, with the rest looked up from reference TRBV3-1 and TRBJ2-2, is DTAVSQTPKYLVTQMGNDKSIKCEQNLGHDTMYWYKQDSKKFLKIMFSYNNKELIINETVPNRFSPKSPDKAHLNLHINSLELGDSAVYFCASSRGTGGTGGELFFGEGSRLTVL.

This clone was found many times. The chain is built from TRBV9 and TRBJ2-7; tentatively, D is TRBD1 or TRBD2 (5 bases each). The CDR3 spans 14 residues. Trimming removed 3 bases at V and 0 bases at J, with 10 bases between. Germline values: CDR1 SGDLS, CDR2 YYNGEE. For the CDR3, the DNA is TGTGCCAGCAGCGGGGGACGGAACTCCTACGAGCAGTACTTC. Amino acid sequence: CASSGGRNSYEQYF.

V is TRBV6-1 and J is TRBJ1-5; D is undetermined. Trimming pared 8 bases from V and 4 bases from J, leaving 6 bases between. The CDR3 consists of 11 residues. Germline V gene lookup returns CDR1 MNHNS and CDR2 SASEGT. CDR3 coding DNA: TGTGCCAGCGGGTTAAATCAGCCCCAGCATTTT. It translates to CASGLNQPQHF.

This clone turned up a few times. The CDR3 DNA is TGTGCCAGCAGTTCCTCAAACACCGGGGAGCTGTTTTTT. This sequence encodes CASSSSNTGELFF. This chain uses TRBV6-5 with TRBJ2-2; the D is unclear. The germline V and J ends were trimmed by 4 bases and 2 bases, with 5 bases remaining between them. CDR3 length: 13 amino acids. Germline CDR1 and CDR2: MNHEY and SVGAGI.

The V gene is TRBV20-1, the J gene TRBJ1-6; D remains unclear. CDR1 and CDR2 from the germline V gene are DFQATT and SNEGSKA (reference sequence). The length of the CDR3 is 12 residues. Between the trimmed V and J ends, which lost 6 bases and 5 bases, there was a span of 8 bases. The chain's CDR3 is CSATDNNSPLHF. In DNA, the CDR3 is TGCAGTGCGACTGATAATAATTCACCCCTCCACTTT.

This clone was recorded many times. The chain carries TRBV6-1 and TRBJ1-1, with D possibly TRBD1 on 5 matching bases. Per the germline V gene, CDR1 is MNHNS and CDR2 is SASEGT. CDR3 length equals 16 residues. V was cut by 5 bases and J by 4 bases, with 20 bases left in between. In DNA form, the CDR3 reads TGTGCCAGCAGTCCAATGATCGGACGGGGGAGCACTGAAGCTTTCTTT. This sequence encodes CASSPMIGRGSTEAFF.

The V gene is TRBV7-2, the J gene TRBJ1-3, with D hard to call. V was clipped by 1 base and J by 4 bases, with 2 bases between them. The germline gives CDR1 SGHTA, CDR2 FQGNSA. CDR3 size: 12 residues. The CDR3 protein is CASSLDGNTIYF. CDR3 DNA: TGTGCCAGCAGCTTAGACGGAAACACCATATATTTT.

This clone has a count of ten or more. The chain joins TRBV12-3 or TRBV12-4 to TRBJ1-1; D unclear. The CDR3 is 13 residues long. V was clipped by 7 bases and J by 1 base, with 10 bases between them. The CDR3 loop is CASKIGPNTEAFF. For the CDR3, the DNA is TGTGCCAGCAAAATTGGTCCGAACACTGAAGCTTTCTTT.

The table lists this clone with many counts. The rearrangement joins TRBV7-2 to TRBJ1-1, with 7 bases aligning to TRBD1. V was clipped by 4 bases and J by 4 bases; unmatched bases: 3. Per germline, CDR1 SGHTA and CDR2 FQGNSA. The CDR3 contains 13 residues. CDR3 sequence reads: CASSYRGTTEAFF. CDR3 bases: TGTGCCAGCAGCTACAGGGGTACCACTGAAGCTTTCTTT.

As for this clone: A read error is likely, as this CDR3 ends without the conserved phenylalanine or tryptophan. Because the CDR3's place on the DNA is in doubt, the DNA is left out and the CDR3 is given as listed by TCRdb. V and J are TRBV7-6 and TRBJ2-5; the table assigns TRBD2, which was not confirmed against the DNA. Per germline, CDR1 SGHVS and CDR2 FNYEAQ. The CDR3 is 15 residues long, counting both termini. CDR3 in amino acids: CASSLSPSIGETQDY.

By sample share, this clone is medium-sized. This chain joins TRBV28 and TRBJ1-2; D is perhaps TRBD1 (6 bases). CDR1 and CDR2 from the germline V gene are MDHEN and SYDVKM. V was shortened by 5 bases and J by 0 bases, with 13 bases between the two germline ends. This CDR3 comprises 15 residues. CDR3 region: CASSPQTGSNYGYTF. The DNA of the CDR3 is TGTGCCAGCAGTCCGCAGACAGGTTCTAACTATGGCTACACCTTC.

This clone came up a few times. This chain joins TRBV6-1 and TRBJ2-3; no reliable D call. The germline gives CDR1 MNHNS, CDR2 SASEGT. Trimming took off 7 bases at V and 5 bases at J, with 13 bases between the two ends. This CDR3 is 13 amino acids long. CDR3 amino acids: CASNKWAKDTQYF. Here the CDR3 DNA reads TGTGCCAGCAATAAGTGGGCGAAAGATACGCAGTATTTT.

This clone was counted a few times. The genes are TRBV6-1 and TRBJ1-2; the match to TRBD1 covers 8 bases. In germline, CDR1 is MNHNS, CDR2 SASEGT. This CDR3 spans 16 amino acids. J gave up 4 bases and V 4 bases, and 11 bases lay outside the gene matches. The CDR3: CASSARGTGGSYGYTF. CDR3 coding DNA: TGTGCCAGCAGTGCTAGAGGGACAGGCGGTAGCTATGGCTACACCTTC.

This clone has a single count. The CDR3 DNA reads as TGTGCCAGCATATCAAGAGGACCTAAAGAGGGGGCTTACTATGGCTACACCTTC. It codes for CASISRGPKEGAYYGYTF. This sequence joins TRBV13 and TRBJ1-2; 7 bases agree with TRBD1. Germline V lookup: CDR1 PRHDT, CDR2 FYEKMQ (reference sequence). The CDR3 extends over 18 amino acids. With V trimmed by 7 bases and J by 3 bases, 20 bases remained unmatched.

This clone was counted ten times or more. The CDR3 nucleotides are TGTGCCAGCAATTTACAGGGGGCCACTGAAGCTTTCTTT. Amino acid sequence: CASNLQGATEAFF. The chain uses TRBV6-1 and TRBJ1-1; 9 positions agree with TRBD1. The germline CDR1 and CDR2 sequences are MNHNS and SASEGT. This CDR3 region has 13 residues. J gave up 4 bases and V 7 bases, and 4 bases lay outside the gene matches.

The sample holds many counts of this clone. The chain uses TRBV7-2 and TRBJ2-3; the D gene could be TRBD1 or TRBD2 (7 bases each). V was pared by 5 bases and J by 4 bases, with 13 bases between. CDR1 and CDR2 (germline): SGHTA, FQGNSA. The CDR3 is made up of 14 amino acids. The CDR3 here is CASSPGGGPDTQYF. The CDR3 bases are TGTGCCAGCAGCCCAGGGGGGGGGCCAGATACGCAGTATTTT. The full variable domain, completed using reference TRBV7-2 and TRBJ2-3, is GAGVSQSPSNKVTEKGKDVELRCDPISGHTALYWYRQSLGQGLEFLIYFQGNSAPDKSGLPSDRFSAERTGGSVSTLTIQRTQQEDSAVYLCASSPGGGPDTQYFGPGTRLTVL.

Many counts were recorded for this clone. The rearrangement links TRBV19 to TRBJ1-5; D gene unclear. The length of the CDR3 is 13 residues. Germline values: CDR1 LNHDA, CDR2 SQIVND (reference sequence). V was cut by 6 bases and J by 7 bases, with 13 bases left in between. CDR3 in amino acids: CASSEGVGQPQHF. CDR3 coding DNA: TGTGCCAGTAGCGAGGGCGTTGGACAGCCCCAGCATTTT.